The 23 T cell receptor beta chains below all came from one sample that was sequenced in a study of shared clonotypes between healthy human individuals. Some clones are missing from TCRdb's copy, which holds only in-frame ones; the method was immunoSEQ multiplex PCR. The data hold hundreds of thousands of clones, with around 78% observed a single time. Sequences were obtained from PBMCs. The receptors derive from a woman in her 40s in good health. Some clones in this sample may be carry-over from other donors' samples.

V gene TRBV21-1 combines with J gene TRBJ2-1; the table's D call TRBD1 went unverified against the DNA. TRBV21-1 is designated a pseudogene. This CDR3 is 14 amino acids long. CDR3 loop: CAQVPQDSYNEQFF. CDR3 coding DNA: TGTGCCCAAGTCCCACAAGACTCCTACAATGAGCAGTTCTTC.

This clone occurred a few times. This chain links TRBV9 with TRBJ1-2, with TRBD1 identical over 7 bases. V was clipped by 3 bases and J by 2 bases; unmatched bases: 7. This CDR3 is 15 amino acids long. CDR1 SGDLS and CDR2 YYNGEE come from the germline V gene. CDR3 sequence: CASSAGQRYNYGYTF. DNA of the CDR3: TGTGCCAGCAGCGCGGGACAGCGATACAACTATGGCTACACCTTC.

This rearrangement joins TRBV2 to TRBJ1-6; D gene uncertain. Trimming removed 7 bases at V and 0 bases at J, with 10 bases between. This CDR3 is 15 amino acids long. Germline V CDR1 and CDR2: SNHLY, FYNNEI. CDR3 loop: CASTGVSSYNSPLHF. DNA for the CDR3: TGTGCCAGCACGGGCGTGAGCTCCTATAATTCACCCCTCCACTTT.

This clone was counted a few times. The chain is built from TRBV21-1 and TRBJ2-5; TRBD1, the table's D call, was not compared with the DNA. TRBV21-1 is labeled a pseudogene. The CDR3 covers 15 residues. CDR3 DNA sequence: TGTGCCAGCAGCAAAGCGTTCACTTACAGGGAGACCCAGTACTTC. Protein product: CASSKAFTYRETQYF.

On this clone itself: This likely reflects a read error, since a far larger clone is one base away. Other DNA sequences in the sample encode the same CDR3. CDR3 sequence (DNA): TGTGCCAGTAGTATAGGAGGGGACACATCCTACGAGCAGTACTTC. Translation: CASSIGGDTSYEQYF. V gene TRBV19 combines with J gene TRBJ2-5; possible D gene TRBD1, 6 bases. TRBJ2-7 matches the DNA end more closely, so the J call is doubtful. CDR1 and CDR2 from the germline V gene are LNHDA and SQIVND (reference sequence). The CDR3 has 15 amino acids.

This chain uses TRBV5-1 with TRBJ2-3, with 10 bases lining up with TRBD2. Germline V gene lookup returns CDR1 SGHRS and CDR2 YFSETQ. This CDR3 is 14 amino acids long. J lost 5 bases, V lost 2 bases, and 2 bases had no gene match. CDR3: CASSLRLAGDTQYF. CDR3 bases: TGCGCCAGCAGCTTAAGACTAGCGGGAGATACGCAGTATTTT.

On this clone itself: Other DNA sequences in this specimen translate into the identical CDR3. The V gene is TRBV7-9, the J gene TRBJ2-5; 10 nucleotides match TRBD2. Trimming cost V 5 bases and J 3 bases; bases outside gene matches: 3. The CDR3 length is 14 residues. Germline CDR1 reads SEHNR; CDR2 reads FQNEAQ (reference sequence). The CDR3 reads CASSLGLAEETQYF. The CDR3 coding sequence is TGTGCCAGCAGCCTAGGACTAGCGGAAGAGACCCAGTACTTC.

Points on this clone: Mismatch with germline at one junction end may stem from a read error. The J gene is TRBJ2-6, the V gene TRBV6-1, with D perhaps matching TRBD1 (5 bases). The CDR3 is 16 amino acids. Germline-derived CDR1 and CDR2 are MNHNS and SASEGT. The CDR3 sequence is CASSELNFSGANVLTF. CDR3 bases: TGTGCCAGCAGTGAATTGAACTTCTCTGGGGCCAATGTCCTGACTTTC.

The chain is built from TRBV19 and TRBJ2-7; TRBD2 matches at 10 bases. CDR1 is LNHDA and CDR2 is SQIVND in the germline V gene (reference sequence). The CDR3 length is 16 residues. Trimming cost V 3 bases and J 3 bases; bases outside gene matches: 8. The CDR3 sequence: CASSIALTSGNYEQYF. CDR3 nucleotide sequence: TGTGCCAGTAGTATCGCTCTCACTAGCGGGAACTACGAGCAGTACTTC.

The rearrangement joins TRBV5-1 to TRBJ2-1; TRBD2 agrees at 10 bases. CDR1 SGHRS and CDR2 YFSETQ come from the germline V gene. Trimming removed 0 bases from V and 0 bases from J; junction bases left unmatched: 3. The CDR3 runs 17 residues. For the CDR3, the DNA is TGCGCCAGCAGCTTGGCGGGACTAGCGTACTCCTACAATGAGCAGTTCTTC. Its translation is CASSLAGLAYSYNEQFF.

This chain connects TRBV7-8 to TRBJ2-3; a possible D gene is TRBD1 (6 bases). The CDR3 loop spans 16 amino acids. Trimming stripped 7 bases from V and 1 base from J, with 18 bases between. Per germline, CDR1 SGHVS and CDR2 FQNEAQ. CDR3 region: CASTARDTARTDTQYF. CDR3 in DNA: TGTGCCAGCACCGCCCGGGACACCGCTCGCACAGATACGCAGTATTTT.

This clone was recorded many times. This rearrangement joins TRBV28 to TRBJ2-7; 7 positions agree with TRBD1. The germline CDR1 and CDR2 sequences are MDHEN and SYDVKM. With 6 bases clipped from V and 3 bases from J, the junction kept 14 bases outside the gene matches. CDR3 size: 16 residues. CDR3 in DNA: TGTGCCAGCAGGACAACCAAGGGACAGAGAATCTACGAGCAGTACTTC. It translates to CASRTTKGQRIYEQYF.

The chain combines TRBV7-3 with TRBJ2-2; 12 bases line up with TRBD2. This CDR3 contains 19 residues. Germline values: CDR1 SGHTA, CDR2 FQGTGA. The J segment lost 4 bases and the V segment lost 5 bases, leaving 14 bases of the junction unmatched. CDR3 nucleotides: TGTGCCAGCAGCCCGAGCCGGACTAGCGGGGAGAGGGGCACCGGGGAGCTGTTTTTT. The encoded protein is CASSPSRTSGERGTGELFF.

The chain combines TRBV27 with TRBJ2-3; possibly TRBD2 for D (6 bases). Germline V gene lookup returns CDR1 MNHEY and CDR2 SMNVEV (reference sequence). Trimming left V 0 bases short and J 5 bases short, with 6 bases between. The CDR3 covers 13 residues. CDR3 DNA: TGTGCCAGCAGTTTATCGGGGGGAGATACGCAGTATTTT. As protein: CASSLSGGDTQYF.

This chain uses TRBV9 with TRBJ2-3; 7 bases map to TRBD2. This CDR3 has 15 residues. The V and J ends lost 0 bases and 4 bases, in that order; junction bases with no gene match: 5. CDR1 is SGDLS, CDR2 YYNGEE, per germline. CDR3 region: CASSVARLAPDTQYF. CDR3 DNA: TGTGCCAGCAGCGTAGCTCGACTAGCCCCAGATACGCAGTATTTT.

In its sample, this clone was seen a few times. The chain carries TRBV28 and TRBJ2-3, with D possibly matching TRBD1 (7 bases). This CDR3 spans 16 amino acids. Germline V gene lookup returns CDR1 MDHEN and CDR2 SYDVKM. The ends were cut back, 6 bases at V and 1 base at J, with 17 bases in the middle. The CDR3 loop is CASRAGQWTGTDTQYF. The CDR3 bases are TGTGCCAGCAGGGCGGGACAGTGGACTGGCACAGATACGCAGTATTTT.

The V call is TRBV30, the J call TRBJ2-4, with a weak D call TRBD1 (6 bases). Trimming pared 1 base from V and 0 bases from J, leaving 13 bases between. Germline CDR1 GTSNPN, CDR2 SVGIG (reference sequence). CDR3 length: 16 residues. In nucleotides, the CDR3 is TGTGCCTGGAGTGACCCCGTACAGGGAGCCAAAAACATTCAGTACTTC. As protein: CAWSDPVQGAKNIQYF.

Turning to this clone: This sequence may be a read error, since a much larger clone differs from it by one base. The chain joins TRBV7-2 to TRBJ2-6; no reliable D call. V was clipped by 5 bases and J by 0 bases, with 2 bases between them. The CDR3 totals 13 residues. Germline V lookup: CDR1 SGHTA, CDR2 FQGNSA. The CDR3 region is CASSDSGANVLTF. CDR3 coding DNA: TGTGCCAGCAGCGACTCTGGGGCCAACGTCCTGACTTTC.

J is TRBJ1-2 and V is TRBV25-1; D perhaps matches TRBD1 (6 bases). The CDR3 extends over 13 amino acids. CDR1 is MGHDK, CDR2 SYGVNS, per germline. The germline V and J ends were trimmed by 5 bases and 7 bases, with 14 bases remaining between them. CDR3 amino acids: CASSKQGTGGYTF. The CDR3, as DNA: TGTGCCAGCAGTAAACAGGGAACTGGTGGCTACACCTTC.

This clone was recorded once. The rearrangement joins TRBV7-2 to TRBJ2-2; 12 bases align to TRBD2. Germline V CDR1 and CDR2: SGHTA, FQGNSA. This CDR3 has 18 amino acids. J gave up 4 bases and V 5 bases, and 11 bases lay outside the gene matches. CDR3 sequence (DNA): TGTGCCAGCAGCCCCCTACTAGCGGGGGGTGGTTCCACCGGGGAGCTGTTTTTT. The encoded protein is CASSPLLAGGGSTGELFF.

The chain joins TRBV7-3 to TRBJ2-1; TRBD2 matches 10 bases. Germline CDR1 and CDR2: SGHTA and FQGTGA. The CDR3 is 15 residues long. Losses at the gene ends were 6 bases for V and 4 bases for J; bases not matched to a gene: 6. The CDR3 nucleotides read TGTGCCAGCAGTAGTACTAGCGGGACTTACAATGAGCAGTTCTTC. The encoded protein is CASSSTSGTYNEQFF. The whole variable domain, filled in from reference TRBV7-3 and TRBJ2-1, reads GAGVSQTPSNKVTEKGKYVELRCDPISGHTALYWYRQSLGQGPEFLIYFQGTGAADDSGLPNDRFFAVRPEGSVSTLKIQRTERGDSAVYLCASSSTSGTYNEQFFGPGTRLTVL.

The chain joins TRBV11-3 to TRBJ2-3, with D possibly being TRBD1 or TRBD2 (5 bases each). The germline V gene encodes CDR1 SGHNT and CDR2 YENEEA. V was cut by 4 bases and J by 1 base, with 9 bases left in between. CDR3 length: 14 amino acids. CDR3 sequence reads: CASSSGTGTDTQYF. In DNA, the CDR3 is TGTGCCAGCAGCTCCGGGACGGGCACAGATACGCAGTATTTT.

V gene TRBV7-3 combines with J gene TRBJ2-3; D is perhaps TRBD1 (6 bases). This CDR3 has 15 residues. Trimming stripped 2 bases from V and 1 base from J, with 10 bases between. The germline V gene encodes CDR1 SGHTA and CDR2 FQGTGA. The CDR3 coding sequence is TGTGCCAGCAGCTTATCAGGGGCGGGCACAGATACGCAGTATTTT. Residues: CASSLSGAGTDTQYF.